This TCR beta chain derives from a study of cytomegalovirus exposure and HLA in healthy donors. Study background: The same platform as the roughly 630 first-cohort repertoires was used for the 90 to 150 validation repertoires, a later analysis reported.

The CDR3 spans 16 residues. CDR1 is SGHDT, CDR2 YYEEEE, per germline. Trimming shortened V by 1 base and J by 0 bases, and 13 bases separated the two germline ends. General study findings and limits: Altogether, about 160 TCR beta chains were recorded as cytomegalovirus-associated. In vitro work confirmed that three CMV-associated chains recognize CMV antigens. The classifier reportedly diagnosed cytomegalovirus status with high specificity and sensitivity.

Concerning this clone itself: Its target is unknown.

Clones were sequenced by immunoSEQ multiplex PCR, and TCRdb holds only the in-frame ones, with some missing. Among under 250,000 clones listed, about 90% were seen once. The chain is built from TRBV5-6 and TRBJ1-1, with TRBD1 as a possible D gene (6 bases). The receptor's source is a man younger than 35 in good health and CMV-seropositive. The sequenced sample was PBMCs. In nucleotides, the CDR3 is TGTGCCAGCAGCTTGATCGAGAACAGGGTGAACACTGAAGCTTTCTTT. Translation gives CASSLIENRVNTEAFF.